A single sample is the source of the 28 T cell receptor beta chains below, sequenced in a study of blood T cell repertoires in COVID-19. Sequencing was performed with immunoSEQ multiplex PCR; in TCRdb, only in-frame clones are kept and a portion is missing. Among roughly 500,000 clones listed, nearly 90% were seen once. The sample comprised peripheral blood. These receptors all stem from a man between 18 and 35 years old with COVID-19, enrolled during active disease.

The CDR3 protein is CASSDLPPLHF. The CDR3 nucleotides are TGTGCCAGCAGTGATCTACCACCCCTCCACTTT. The chain employs TRBV2 and TRBJ1-6; no reliable D call. From germline, CDR1 is SNHLY and CDR2 FYNNEI. With 3 bases removed from V and 11 bases from J, the gap between germline ends came to 5 bases. The CDR3 loop spans 11 amino acids.

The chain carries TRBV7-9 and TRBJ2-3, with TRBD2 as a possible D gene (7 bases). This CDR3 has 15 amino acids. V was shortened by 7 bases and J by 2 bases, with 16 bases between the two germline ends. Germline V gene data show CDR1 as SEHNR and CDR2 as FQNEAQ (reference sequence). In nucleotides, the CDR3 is TGTGCCAGCACAGATCTAGGGGGGGTCACAGATACGCAGTATTTT. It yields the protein CASTDLGGVTDTQYF.

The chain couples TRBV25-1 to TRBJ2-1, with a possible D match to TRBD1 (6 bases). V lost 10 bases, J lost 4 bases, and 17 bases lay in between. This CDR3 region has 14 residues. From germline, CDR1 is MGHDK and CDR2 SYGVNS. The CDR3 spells CATAHRDIYNEQFF. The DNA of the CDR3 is TGTGCCACCGCCCACCGGGACATTTACAATGAGCAGTTCTTC.

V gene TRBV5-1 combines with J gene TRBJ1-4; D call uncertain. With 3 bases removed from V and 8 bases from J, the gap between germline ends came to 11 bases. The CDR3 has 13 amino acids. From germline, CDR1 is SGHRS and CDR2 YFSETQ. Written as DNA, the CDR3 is TGCGCCAGCAGCTCAGAGGGTGGCGAAAAACTGTTTTTT. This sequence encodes CASSSEGGEKLFF.

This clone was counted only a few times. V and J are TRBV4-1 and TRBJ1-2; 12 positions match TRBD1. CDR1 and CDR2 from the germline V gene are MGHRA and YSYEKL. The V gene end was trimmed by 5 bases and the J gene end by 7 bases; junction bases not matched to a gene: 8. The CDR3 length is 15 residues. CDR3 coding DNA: TGCGCCAGCAGCGACCGGGACAGGGGGCCTGGTGGCTACACCTTC. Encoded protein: CASSDRDRGPGGYTF.

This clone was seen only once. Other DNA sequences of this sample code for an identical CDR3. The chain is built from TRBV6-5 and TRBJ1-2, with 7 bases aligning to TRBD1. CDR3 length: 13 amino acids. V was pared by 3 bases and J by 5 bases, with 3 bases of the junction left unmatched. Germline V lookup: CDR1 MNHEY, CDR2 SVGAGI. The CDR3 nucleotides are TGTGCCAGCAGTTATGAGACAGGGTATGGCTACACCTTC. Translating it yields CASSYETGYGYTF.

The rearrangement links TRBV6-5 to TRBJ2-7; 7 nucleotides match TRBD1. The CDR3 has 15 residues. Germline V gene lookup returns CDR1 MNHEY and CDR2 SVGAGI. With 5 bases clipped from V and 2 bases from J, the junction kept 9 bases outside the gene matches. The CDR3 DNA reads TGTGCCAGCAGTCCGATCGGGGACAGCGCCTACGAGCAGTACTTC. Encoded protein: CASSPIGDSAYEQYF.

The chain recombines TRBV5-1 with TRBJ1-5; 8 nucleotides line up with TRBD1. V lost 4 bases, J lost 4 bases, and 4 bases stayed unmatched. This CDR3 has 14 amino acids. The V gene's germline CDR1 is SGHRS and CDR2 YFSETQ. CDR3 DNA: TGCGCCAGCAGCGCAGGACAGGGTAATCAGCCCCAGCATTTT. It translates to CASSAGQGNQPQHF.

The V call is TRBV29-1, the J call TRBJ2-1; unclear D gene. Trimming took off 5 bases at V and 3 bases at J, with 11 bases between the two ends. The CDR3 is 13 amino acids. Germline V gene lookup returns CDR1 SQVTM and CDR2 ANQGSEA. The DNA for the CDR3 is TGCAGCGTTTCCGGGTGGCTCTACAATGAGCAGTTCTTC. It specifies CSVSGWLYNEQFF.

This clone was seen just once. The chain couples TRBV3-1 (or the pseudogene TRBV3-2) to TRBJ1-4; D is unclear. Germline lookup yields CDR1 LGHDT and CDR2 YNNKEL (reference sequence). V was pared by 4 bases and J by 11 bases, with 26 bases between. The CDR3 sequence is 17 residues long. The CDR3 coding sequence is TGTGCCAGCAGCCGAAGAGGAGGTCTTAATCAGGAGCAGAAACTGTTTTTT. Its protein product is CASSRRGGLNQEQKLFF.

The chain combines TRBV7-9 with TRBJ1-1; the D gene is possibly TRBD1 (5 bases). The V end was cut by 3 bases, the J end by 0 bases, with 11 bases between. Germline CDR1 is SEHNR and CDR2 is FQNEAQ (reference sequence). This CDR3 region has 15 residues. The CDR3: CASSLTAIMNTEAFF. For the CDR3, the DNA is TGTGCCAGCAGCTTGACAGCTATTATGAACACTGAAGCTTTCTTT.

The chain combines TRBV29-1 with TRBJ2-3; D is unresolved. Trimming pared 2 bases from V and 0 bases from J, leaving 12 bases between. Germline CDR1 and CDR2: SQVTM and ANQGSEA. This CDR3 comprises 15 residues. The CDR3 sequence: CSVESINFSTDTQYF. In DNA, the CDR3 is TGCAGCGTTGAAAGCATTAACTTTAGCACAGATACGCAGTATTTT.

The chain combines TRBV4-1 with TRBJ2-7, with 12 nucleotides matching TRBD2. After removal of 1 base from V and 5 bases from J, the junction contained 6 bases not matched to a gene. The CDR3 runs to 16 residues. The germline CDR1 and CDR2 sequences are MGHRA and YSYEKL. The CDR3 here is CASSQGLGLAGDEQYF. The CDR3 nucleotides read TGCGCCAGCAGCCAAGGGTTGGGACTAGCGGGTGACGAGCAGTACTTC.

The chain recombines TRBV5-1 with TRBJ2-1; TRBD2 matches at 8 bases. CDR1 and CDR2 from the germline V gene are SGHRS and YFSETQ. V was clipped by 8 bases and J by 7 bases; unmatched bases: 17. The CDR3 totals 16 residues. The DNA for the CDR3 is TGCGCCAGTGTACGTCAAGCGGGAGCACCGAGGAATGAGCAGTTCTTC. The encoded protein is CASVRQAGAPRNEQFF.

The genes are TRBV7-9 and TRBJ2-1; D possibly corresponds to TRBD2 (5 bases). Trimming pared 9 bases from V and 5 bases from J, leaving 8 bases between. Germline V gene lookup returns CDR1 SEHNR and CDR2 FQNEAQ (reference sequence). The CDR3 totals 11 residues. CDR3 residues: CARDFHNEQFF. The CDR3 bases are TGTGCCAGGGACTTTCACAATGAGCAGTTCTTC.

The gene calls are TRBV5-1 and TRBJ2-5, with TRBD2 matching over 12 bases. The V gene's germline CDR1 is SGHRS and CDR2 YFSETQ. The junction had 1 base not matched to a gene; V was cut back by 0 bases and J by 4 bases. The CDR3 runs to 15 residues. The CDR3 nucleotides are TGCGCCAGCAGCTTGGAACTAGCGGGGGGAGAGACCCAGTACTTC. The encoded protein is CASSLELAGGETQYF.

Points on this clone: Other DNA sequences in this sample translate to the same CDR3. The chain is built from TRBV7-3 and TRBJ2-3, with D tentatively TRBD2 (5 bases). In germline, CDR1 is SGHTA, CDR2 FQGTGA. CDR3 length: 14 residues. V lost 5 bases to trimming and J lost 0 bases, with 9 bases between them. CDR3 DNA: TGTGCCAGCAGCCCAAGCGGAAGCACAGATACGCAGTATTTT. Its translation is CASSPSGSTDTQYF.

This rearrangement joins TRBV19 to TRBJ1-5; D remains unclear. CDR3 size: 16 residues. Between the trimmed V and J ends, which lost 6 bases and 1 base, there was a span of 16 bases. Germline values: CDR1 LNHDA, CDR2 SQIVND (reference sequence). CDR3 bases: TGTGCCAGTAGCCTTACGACAATGATGAGCAATCAGCCCCAGCATTTT. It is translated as CASSLTTMMSNQPQHF.

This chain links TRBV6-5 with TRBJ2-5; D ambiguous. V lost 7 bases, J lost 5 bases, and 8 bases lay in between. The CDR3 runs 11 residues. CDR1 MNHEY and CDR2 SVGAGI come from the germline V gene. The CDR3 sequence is CASTARETQYF. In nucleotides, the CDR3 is TGTGCCAGCACCGCACGGGAGACCCAGTACTTC.

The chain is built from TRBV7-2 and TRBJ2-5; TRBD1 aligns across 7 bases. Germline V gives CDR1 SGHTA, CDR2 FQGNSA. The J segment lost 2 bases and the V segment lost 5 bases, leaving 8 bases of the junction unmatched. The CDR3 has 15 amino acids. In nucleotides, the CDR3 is TGTGCCAGCAGCGGACAGGACAGGCCTCAAGAGACCCAGTACTTC. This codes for CASSGQDRPQETQYF.

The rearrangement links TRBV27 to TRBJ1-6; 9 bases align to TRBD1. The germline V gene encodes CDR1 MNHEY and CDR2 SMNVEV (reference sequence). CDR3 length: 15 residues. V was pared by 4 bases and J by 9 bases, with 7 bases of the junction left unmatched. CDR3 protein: CASSSDRGFSSPLHF. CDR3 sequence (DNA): TGTGCCAGCAGTTCGGACAGGGGATTTAGTTCACCCCTCCACTTT.

The CDR3 is CASSGLKSGIRQETQYF. CDR3 DNA sequence: TGTGCCAGCAGTGGTCTAAAGAGCGGGATTAGACAAGAGACCCAGTACTTC. The chain couples TRBV6-1 to TRBJ2-5; 7 bases agree with TRBD2. With V trimmed by 4 bases and J by 2 bases, 13 bases remained unmatched. The CDR3 runs 17 residues. Germline lookup yields CDR1 MNHNS and CDR2 SASEGT.

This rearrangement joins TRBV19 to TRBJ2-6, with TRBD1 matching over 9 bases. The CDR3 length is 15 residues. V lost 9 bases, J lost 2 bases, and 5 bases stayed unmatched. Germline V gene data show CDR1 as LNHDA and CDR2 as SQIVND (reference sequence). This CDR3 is CASGTGYTGANVLTF. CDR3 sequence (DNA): TGTGCCAGCGGGACAGGGTATACTGGGGCCAACGTCCTGACTTTC.

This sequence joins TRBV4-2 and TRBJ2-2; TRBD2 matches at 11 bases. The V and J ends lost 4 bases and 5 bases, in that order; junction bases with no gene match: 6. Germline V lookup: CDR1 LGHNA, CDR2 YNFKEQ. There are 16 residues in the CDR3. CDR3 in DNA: TGTGCCAGCAGCCCGTTAGCGGGAGGGGGTACCGGGGAGCTGTTTTTT. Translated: CASSPLAGGGTGELFF.

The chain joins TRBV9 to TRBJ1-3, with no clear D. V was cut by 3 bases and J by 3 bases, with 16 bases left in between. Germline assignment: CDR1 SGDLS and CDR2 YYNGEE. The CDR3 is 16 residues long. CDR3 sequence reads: CASSGVEGFRGNTIYF. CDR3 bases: TGTGCCAGCAGCGGGGTGGAGGGATTCCGTGGAAACACCATATATTTT.

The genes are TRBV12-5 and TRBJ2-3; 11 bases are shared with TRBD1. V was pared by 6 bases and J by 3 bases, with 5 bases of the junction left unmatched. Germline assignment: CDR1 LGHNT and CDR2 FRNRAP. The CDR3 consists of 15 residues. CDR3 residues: CASGDGQGATDTQYF. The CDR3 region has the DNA TGTGCTAGTGGGGATGGACAGGGGGCAACAGATACGCAGTATTTT.

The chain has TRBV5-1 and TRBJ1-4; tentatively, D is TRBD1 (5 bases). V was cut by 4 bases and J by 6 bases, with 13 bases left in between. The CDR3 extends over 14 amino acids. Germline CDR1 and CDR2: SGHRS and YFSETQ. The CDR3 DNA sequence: TGCGCCAGCAGCATTGGGACTGTCGATGAAAAACTGTTTTTT. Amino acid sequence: CASSIGTVDEKLFF.

The CDR3 loop reads CASSFQSVPSGGWNEQFF. The CDR3 DNA reads TGTGCCAGCAGTTTTCAGTCGGTCCCTAGCGGGGGGTGGAATGAGCAGTTCTTC. The chain carries TRBV27 and TRBJ2-1; 11 bases fit TRBD2. This CDR3 region has 18 residues. V shed 3 bases and J 7 bases; nucleotides not matched to a gene: 14. CDR1 and CDR2 (germline): MNHEY, SMNVEV (reference sequence).